Listed below are T cell receptor beta chains from one sample, sequenced in a study of blood T cell repertoires in COVID-19. TCRdb's copy holds only in-frame clones and misses some; the assay was immunoSEQ multiplex PCR. The table shows roughly 250,000 clones, with 75% to 85% occurring only once. The sample was peripheral blood. Receptor source: a woman aged 55-69 years with active or convalescent COVID-19. Each CDR3 is given with its conserved first and last residue. A D gene is named only where the DNA matches it firmly. Expanded clones get a size class; other rows say once, few or many, or leave the size out.

J	size	V	D	CDR3	DNA
TRBJ1-3	NA	TRBV12-5	NA	CASGLASGNTIYF	TGTGCTAGTGGTTTAGCGTCCGGAAACACCATATATTTT
TRBJ2-5	NA	TRBV15	NA	CATSRRSGGETQYF	TGTGCCACCAGCAGACGCTCAGGGGGGGAGACCCAGTACTTC
TRBJ2-5	NA	TRBV18	NA	CASSPRTEETQYF	TGTGCCAGCTCACCACGGACTGAAGAGACCCAGTACTTC
TRBJ1-1	once	TRBV9	NA	CASSAQVWETEAFF	TGTGCCAGCAGCGCACAGGTTTGGGAAACTGAAGCTTTCTTT
TRBJ1-4	NA	TRBV7-9	NA	CASRELANEKLFF	TGTGCCAGCAGAGAGTTGGCTAATGAAAAACTGTTTTTT
TRBJ1-5	NA	TRBV3-1/TRBV3-2	NA	CASSLNPGLKVHF	TGTGCCAGCAGCCTTAACCCGGGACTTAAGGTGCATTTT
TRBJ2-1	NA	TRBV9	TRBD2	CASSVGLAGGRNEQFF	TGTGCCAGCAGCGTAGGGCTCGCGGGGGGGCGTAATGAGCAGTTCTTC
TRBJ1-1	NA	TRBV18	NA	CASSPLGASPNTEAFF	TGTGCCAGCTCACCATTGGGGGCCTCCCCGAACACTGAAGCTTTCTTT
TRBJ1-2	NA	TRBV6-5	TRBD1	CASSLTGGVDGYTF	TGTGCCAGCAGCTTAACAGGGGGTGTGGATGGCTACACCTTC
TRBJ1-1	NA	TRBV5-1	TRBD1	CASSHRQGMLSTEAFF	TGCGCCAGCAGCCACCGACAGGGAATGCTGTCCACTGAAGCTTTCTTT